A single sample is the source of the 14 T cell receptor beta chains below, sequenced in a study of shared clonotypes between healthy human individuals. The data were produced by immunoSEQ multiplex PCR, yet TCRdb's version contains in-frame clones alone and is incomplete. Here the sample spans 90,000 to 120,000 clones, around 68% being singletons. Sequencing was done on a sample of memory CD8+ T cells sorted from blood. Sample subset: CD45RO+ cells pooled with CCR7-negative TemRA cells. All receptors derive from a woman under 40 in good health.

J is TRBJ2-7 and V is TRBV30; tentatively, D is TRBD1 (6 bases). This CDR3 spans 16 amino acids. Trimming cost V 0 bases and J 2 bases, with 17 bases left between them. Germline loops: CDR1 GTSNPN, CDR2 SVGIG (reference sequence). CDR3 nucleotides: TGTGCCTGGAGTGTTTTAAGGGGGAGAAGGGCCTACGAGCAGTACTTC. Translation gives CAWSVLRGRRAYEQYF.

The chain uses TRBV27 and TRBJ1-5; D unclear. V lost 2 bases, J lost 4 bases, and 9 bases lay in between. The CDR3 has 14 residues. CDR1 and CDR2 from the germline V gene are MNHEY and SMNVEV (reference sequence). The CDR3 sequence: CASSLNSGNQPQHF. DNA of the CDR3: TGTGCCAGCAGTTTAAACAGCGGAAATCAGCCCCAGCATTTT.

The genes are TRBV6-1 and TRBJ1-2; the D is unclear. Germline V gene lookup returns CDR1 MNHNS and CDR2 SASEGT. The CDR3 is 14 residues long. The germline V and J ends were trimmed by 8 bases and 3 bases, with 16 bases remaining between them. The CDR3 protein is CASSWIWADYGYTF. The CDR3, as DNA: TGTGCCAGCTCTTGGATTTGGGCGGACTATGGCTACACCTTC.

The V call is TRBV2, the J call TRBJ2-1; either TRBD1 or TRBD2 may fit D (5 bases each). The CDR3 contains 13 residues. V lost 11 bases to trimming and J lost 4 bases, with 15 bases between them. Per the germline V gene, CDR1 is SNHLY and CDR2 is FYNNEI. For the CDR3, the DNA is TGTGCCGGAGCCGGGGCATTATACAATGAGCAGTTCTTC. Residues: CAGAGALYNEQFF.

This clone was seen only a few times. The chain links TRBV5-6 to TRBJ1-1; no clear D. The CDR3 has 13 residues. Germline V CDR1 and CDR2: SGHDT, YYEEEE. V lost 5 bases and J lost 4, with 12 bases in between. The CDR3 region is CASSKPGGTEAFF. Here the CDR3 DNA reads TGTGCCAGCAGTAAACCGGGAGGCACTGAAGCTTTCTTT.

This clone was recorded only once. The chain carries TRBV7-6 and TRBJ2-1; 14 bases align to TRBD2. The V segment lost 0 bases and the J segment 6 bases; nucleotides outside the gene matches: 1. The CDR3 is 16 amino acids. Germline assignment: CDR1 SGHVS and CDR2 FNYEAQ. CDR3 sequence: CASSLAGLAGVNEQFF. The CDR3, as DNA: TGTGCCAGCAGCTTAGCGGGACTAGCGGGAGTCAATGAGCAGTTCTTC.

The table lists this clone with a few counts. This sequence joins TRBV25-1 and TRBJ2-7; D gene ambiguous. This CDR3 region has 11 residues. Germline V gives CDR1 MGHDK, CDR2 SYGVNS. Trimming took 3 bases from V and 2 from J, leaving 2 bases between them. This chain's CDR3 is CASSDAYEQYF. CDR3 DNA: TGTGCCAGCAGTGATGCCTACGAGCAGTACTTC.

V gene TRBV7-8 combines with J gene TRBJ2-1; D may be TRBD1 (5 bases). The CDR3 is made up of 16 amino acids. The germline gives CDR1 SGHVS, CDR2 FQNEAQ. Trimming stripped 5 bases from V and 1 base from J, with 15 bases between. As DNA, the CDR3 is TGTGCCAGCAGCCAAGAAGTATCAGGGTCCTACAATGAGCAGTTCTTC. It translates to CASSQEVSGSYNEQFF.

V is TRBV29-1 and J is TRBJ1-1; D uncertain. The CDR3 is 15 residues long. The V and J ends lost 5 bases and 0 bases respectively, with 16 bases between them. Germline CDR1 is SQVTM and CDR2 is ANQGSEA. CDR3: CSVSARVFMNTEAFF. The CDR3 bases are TGCAGCGTTAGCGCTAGGGTGTTCATGAACACTGAAGCTTTCTTT.

This clone was observed a few times. The J gene is TRBJ2-1, the V gene TRBV4-2, with TRBD2 identical over 9 bases. The germline V gene has CDR1 LGHNA and CDR2 YNFKEQ. The CDR3 totals 14 residues. V shed 3 bases, J shed 6 bases, and the junction held 3 bases outside the gene matches. The CDR3 region is CASSHRSGSNEQFF. As DNA, the CDR3 is TGTGCCAGCAGCCACCGTAGCGGGAGCAATGAGCAGTTCTTC.

This chain uses TRBV28 with TRBJ2-3, with 11 nucleotides matching TRBD2. V shed 4 bases and J 2 bases; nucleotides not matched to a gene: 5. This CDR3 has 16 amino acids. CDR1 is MDHEN, CDR2 SYDVKM, per germline. The CDR3 region has the DNA TGTGCCAGCAGTTCAGGGACTAGCGGTAACACAGATACGCAGTATTTT. Amino acid sequence: CASSSGTSGNTDTQYF.

The gene calls are TRBV6-5 and TRBJ1-6; TRBD1 might be the D (6 bases). The CDR3 has 15 residues. Per germline, CDR1 MNHEY and CDR2 SVGAGI. The ends were cut back, 6 bases at V and 9 bases at J, with 18 bases in the middle. The CDR3 DNA follows: TGTGCCAGCAGGCACAGGGAGATGTGGGGTTCACCCCTCCACTTT. Residues: CASRHREMWGSPLHF.

This clone was recorded only once. The CDR3 region is CASSLGGASYEQYF. Here the CDR3 DNA reads TGCGCCAGCAGCTTGGGTGGCGCTTCTTACGAGCAGTACTTC. The chain is built from TRBV5-1 and TRBJ2-7, with D unresolved. The ends were cut back, 0 bases at V and 4 bases at J, with 11 bases in the middle. The CDR3 spans 14 residues. CDR1 SGHRS and CDR2 YFSETQ come from the germline V gene. Drawing the rest from reference TRBV5-1 and TRBJ2-7, the complete variable domain is KAGVTQTPRYLIKTRGQQVTLSCSPISGHRSVSWYQQTPGQGLQFLFEYFSETQRNKGNFPGRFSGRQFSNSRSEMNVSTLELGDSALYLCASSLGGASYEQYFGPGTRLTVT.

This clone was counted between two and nine times. The V and J genes are TRBV15 and TRBJ1-1; D remains ambiguous. Germline loops: CDR1 LNHNV, CDR2 YYDKDF (reference sequence). The length of the CDR3 is 13 residues. V lost 3 bases, J lost 6 bases, and 11 bases lay in between. The CDR3 nucleotides are TGTGCCACCAGCAGCCGAGGACTTTCTGAAGCTTTCTTT. Its protein is CATSSRGLSEAFF.